One and the same sample provided the 26 T cell receptor beta chains below, sequenced in a study of blood T cells in healthy people across ages. With a J-beta primer mix and a sample-barcoded 5' primer, a second PCR ran 7 to 11 cycles. TCRdb re-derived calls from the 5' RACE reads in MiXCR, one entry per CDR3 protein. The sample shows 1.5 million to 2 million distinct CDR3 sequences, roughly 32% of them seen only once. Sequencing was done on a sample of blood. These receptors were obtained from a woman in her 30s in good health.

This chain uses TRBV10-3 with TRBJ2-2, with D uncertain. Germline loops: CDR1 ENHRY, CDR2 SYGVKD. The CDR3 has 13 amino acids. V gave up 10 bases and J gave up 2 bases, with 11 bases separating them. The CDR3 loop is CATQKNNTGELFF. The CDR3, as DNA: TGTGCCACCCAGAAAAACAACACCGGGGAGCTGTTTTTT.

A few counts support this clonotype. This chain joins TRBV7-9 and TRBJ1-1; D is ambiguous. The CDR3 runs 13 residues. Trimming took off 5 bases at V and 1 base at J, with 8 bases between the two ends. In germline, CDR1 is SEHNR, CDR2 FQNEAQ (reference sequence). CDR3 nucleotides: TGTGCCAGCAGCCAAGACAAGAACACTGAAGCTTTCTTT. Its translation: CASSQDKNTEAFF.

The rearrangement links TRBV7-9 to TRBJ2-1; maybe TRBD1 (6 bases). Germline CDR1 and CDR2: SEHNR and FQNEAQ (reference sequence). The CDR3 is made up of 16 amino acids. V shed 6 bases and J shed 5 bases, with 20 bases lying between them. The CDR3 here is CASRQGADLFNNEQFF. In nucleotides, the CDR3 is TGTGCCAGCAGACAGGGTGCCGATCTATTCAACAATGAGCAGTTCTTC.

The genes are TRBV7-3 and TRBJ2-5; either TRBD1 or TRBD2 may fit D (6 bases each). Trimming left V 5 bases short and J 5 bases short, with 12 bases between. Germline CDR1 and CDR2: SGHTA and FQGTGA. The CDR3 totals 13 residues. The DNA for the CDR3 is TGTGCCAGCAGCGAAGGGGGGTTTGAGACCCAGTACTTC. It yields the protein CASSEGGFETQYF.

V gene TRBV5-5 combines with J gene TRBJ1-1; 7 positions match TRBD1. V dropped 2 bases and J dropped 7; count of bases not matched to a gene: 20. This CDR3 has 18 residues. Germline-derived CDR1 and CDR2 are SGHKS and YYEKEE (reference sequence). This chain's CDR3 is CASSFYYLDRETIVEAFF. The CDR3 coding sequence is TGTGCCAGCAGCTTTTATTATCTCGACAGGGAGACGATCGTTGAAGCTTTCTTT.

This chain links TRBV9 with TRBJ2-1; tentatively, D is TRBD2 (6 bases). The germline V and J ends were trimmed by 4 bases and 0 bases, with 17 bases remaining between them. The CDR3 has 17 amino acids. Germline-derived CDR1 and CDR2 are SGDLS and YYNGEE. The CDR3 DNA is TGTGCCAGCAGCCCACCCCTCGGGGGAAACTCCTACAATGAGCAGTTCTTC. Protein: CASSPPLGGNSYNEQFF.

The table lists this clonotype with a few counts. As DNA, the CDR3 is TGTGCCAGCAGCTTAGCTCAAGGGTCCGAGCAGTACTTC. Its translation: CASSLAQGSEQYF. V usage is TRBV7-9 and J usage is TRBJ2-5; no clear D. With the DNA end fitting TRBJ2-7 better, the J assignment may be wrong. The CDR3 has 13 amino acids. Germline values: CDR1 SEHNR, CDR2 FQNEAQ (reference sequence).

The chain combines TRBV9 with TRBJ2-5; weak D call: TRBD2 (6 bases). The CDR3 loop spans 14 amino acids. Trimming removed 3 bases from V and 5 bases from J, with 14 bases in between. Germline values: CDR1 SGDLS, CDR2 YYNGEE. CDR3 sequence reads: CASSGGLATETQYF. In DNA, the CDR3 is TGTGCCAGCAGCGGAGGGCTAGCGACGGAGACCCAGTACTTC.

This clonotype was counted between two and nine times. V is TRBV20-1 and J is TRBJ2-2; D remains unclear. V lost 0 bases and J lost 1, with 9 bases in between. Germline CDR1 reads DFQATT; CDR2 reads SNEGSKA (reference sequence). This CDR3 comprises 15 residues. The CDR3 bases are TGCAGTGCTAGAGATACCGGAGTGAACACCGGGGAGCTGTTTTTT. This translates into CSARDTGVNTGELFF.

The rearrangement links TRBV29-1 to TRBJ2-3, with 8 bases aligning to TRBD1. The CDR3 totals 15 residues. Germline V gene data show CDR1 as SQVTM and CDR2 as ANQGSEA. With 7 bases clipped from V and 4 bases from J, the junction kept 13 bases outside the gene matches. CDR3 sequence (DNA): TGCAGCGCCGCGGGCGGACAGGGCATTGCAGATACGCAGTATTTT. This translates into CSAAGGQGIADTQYF.

The chain has TRBV5-1 and TRBJ2-1; TRBD2 agrees at 10 bases. The CDR3 is made up of 18 amino acids. Trimming at V came to 1 base and at J to 0 bases, leaving 7 bases not matched to a gene. The germline V gene encodes CDR1 SGHRS and CDR2 YFSETQ. The CDR3 sequence: CASSLPSGSHSSYNEQFF. The DNA of the CDR3 is TGCGCCAGCAGCTTGCCTAGCGGGAGCCACAGCTCCTACAATGAGCAGTTCTTC.

This clonotype was counted a few times. The chain joins TRBV3-1 to TRBJ2-7; 8 bases are a match to TRBD2. Germline V gene sequence: CDR1 LGHDT, CDR2 YNNKEL (reference sequence). The CDR3 is made up of 15 amino acids. Trimming cost V 4 bases and J 2 bases; bases outside gene matches: 7. The CDR3 here is CASSLRSGGAYEQYF. Here the CDR3 DNA reads TGTGCCAGCAGCCTACGGTCCGGGGGGGCCTACGAGCAGTACTTC.

The V and J genes are TRBV10-1 and TRBJ1-4; no reliable D call. The germline V and J ends were trimmed by 6 bases and 3 bases, with 11 bases remaining between them. The CDR3 is made up of 14 amino acids. CDR1 is WNHNN and CDR2 is SYGVQD in the germline V gene (reference sequence). The CDR3, as DNA: TGCGCCAGCAGGATCCCGGGGTCTAATGAAAAACTGTTTTTT. This sequence encodes CASRIPGSNEKLFF.

Ten or more counts support this clonotype. The gene calls are TRBV29-1 and TRBJ2-3; D ambiguous. CDR3 length: 11 amino acids. The V and J ends lost 2 bases and 7 bases respectively, with 7 bases between them. Germline values: CDR1 SQVTM, CDR2 ANQGSEA. Here the CDR3 DNA reads TGCAGCGTTGAACAGTTGAATACGCAGTATTTT. It codes for CSVEQLNTQYF.

This clonotype has more than one count but fewer than ten. The V call is TRBV12-3 or TRBV12-4, the J call TRBJ1-4, with 7 bases that match TRBD1. The CDR3 covers 15 residues. The V gene end was trimmed by 3 bases and the J gene end by 8 bases; junction bases not matched to a gene: 9. The CDR3 coding sequence is TGTGCCAGCAGTTTTGAAGGGACAGAGCGCGAAAAACTGTTTTTT. It specifies CASSFEGTEREKLFF.

The CDR3 protein is CASSLSFSGGDEQYF. CDR3 nucleotide sequence: TGTGCCAGCTCACTTAGTTTTAGCGGGGGCGACGAGCAGTACTTC. The chain couples TRBV18 to TRBJ2-7; 9 bases line up with TRBD2. With V trimmed by 4 bases and J by 5 bases, 9 bases remained unmatched. This CDR3 has 15 residues. Per germline, CDR1 KGHSH and CDR2 LQKENI. The full variable domain, rest sourced from reference TRBV18 and TRBJ2-7, is NAGVMQNPRHLVRRRGQEARLRCSPMKGHSHVYWYRQLPEEGLKFMVYLQKENIIDESGMPKERFSAEFPKEGPSILRIQQVVRGDSAAYFCASSLSFSGGDEQYFGPGTRLTVT.

The chain has TRBV5-1 and TRBJ1-1, with TRBD1 identical over 8 bases. Germline V gene lookup returns CDR1 SGHRS and CDR2 YFSETQ. The CDR3 runs 12 residues. J lost 7 bases, V lost 6 bases, and 5 bases had no gene match. The CDR3: CASTGGSGEAFF. The CDR3 DNA reads as TGCGCCAGCACAGGGGGCAGCGGTGAAGCTTTCTTT.

This clonotype showed up just a few times. V is TRBV29-1 and J is TRBJ1-1; 12 bases map to TRBD1. Germline loops: CDR1 SQVTM, CDR2 ANQGSEA. V lost 7 bases to trimming and J lost 2 bases; unmatched junction nucleotides: 5. The CDR3 extends over 14 amino acids. The CDR3 coding sequence is TGCAGCGCCCTGGGACAGGGGGCTAACACTGAAGCTTTCTTT. Translation gives CSALGQGANTEAFF. The full variable domain, with the rest looked up from reference TRBV29-1 and TRBJ1-1, is SAVISQKPSRDICQRGTSLTIQCQVDSQVTMMFWYRQQPGQSLTLIATANQGSEATYESGFVIDKFPISRPNLTFSTLTVSNMSPEDSSIYLCSALGQGANTEAFFGQGTRLTVV.

V gene TRBV4-2 combines with J gene TRBJ2-5; 8 bases agree with TRBD1. This CDR3 is built from 14 residues. V lost 4 bases to trimming and J lost 11 bases; unmatched junction nucleotides: 12. Germline assignment: CDR1 LGHNA and CDR2 YNFKEQ. In DNA, the CDR3 is TGTGCCAGCAGCCCCGGGACAGGTATTCGGGAGCAGTACTTC. It encodes CASSPGTGIREQYF.

This clonotype has just a few counts. This rearrangement joins TRBV14 to TRBJ2-7; 8 bases fit TRBD1. The CDR3 loop spans 15 amino acids. CDR1 is SGHDN, CDR2 FVKESK, per germline. V trimming: 4 bases; J trimming: 3 bases; junction bases outside the gene matches: 8. CDR3 sequence: CASSRVQGALYEQYF. The CDR3 region has the DNA TGTGCCAGCAGCCGAGTTCAGGGGGCCCTCTACGAGCAGTACTTC.

This rearrangement joins TRBV12-3 or TRBV12-4 to TRBJ2-6, with D perhaps matching TRBD1 (6 bases). The CDR3 loop spans 17 amino acids. V was clipped by 6 bases and J by 0 bases, with 15 bases between them. The CDR3 here is CASRSDRQPSGANVLTF. DNA for the CDR3: TGTGCCAGCAGATCCGACAGGCAACCCTCTGGGGCCAACGTCCTGACTTTC.

The table lists this clonotype with a few counts. This chain joins TRBV18 and TRBJ2-7; D ambiguous. Trimming removed 0 bases from V and 2 bases from J, with 8 bases in between. This CDR3 is 14 amino acids long. Germline V gene lookup returns CDR1 KGHSH and CDR2 LQKENI. CDR3 DNA: TGTGCCAGCTCACCACCAGCAGACCCCTACGAGCAGTACTTC. Translated: CASSPPADPYEQYF. The complete variable domain, with remaining parts taken from reference TRBV18 and TRBJ2-7, reads NAGVMQNPRHLVRRRGQEARLRCSPMKGHSHVYWYRQLPEEGLKFMVYLQKENIIDESGMPKERFSAEFPKEGPSILRIQQVVRGDSAAYFCASSPPADPYEQYFGPGTRLTVT.

The rearrangement joins TRBV29-1 to TRBJ1-1; TRBD1 is a possible D gene (5 bases). V was trimmed by 7 bases and J by 2 bases, leaving 17 bases between them. CDR1 is SQVTM and CDR2 is ANQGSEA in the germline V gene. This CDR3 spans 14 amino acids. The CDR3 loop is CSAGFRAPNTEAFF. The CDR3 coding sequence is TGCAGCGCCGGATTCAGGGCTCCTAACACTGAAGCTTTCTTT.

The chain joins TRBV15 to TRBJ1-2, with no clear D. Looked up from germline, CDR1 is LNHNV and CDR2 is YYDKDF (reference sequence). Trimming stripped 1 base from V and 4 bases from J, with 10 bases between. CDR3 length equals 14 residues. CDR3 in amino acids: CATSRGAGGYGYTF. DNA for the CDR3: TGTGCCACCAGCAGAGGAGCCGGTGGCTATGGCTACACCTTC.

The V and J genes are TRBV24-1 and TRBJ2-7; D uncertain. The CDR3 covers 14 residues. V gave up 9 bases and J gave up 5 bases, with 19 bases separating them. In germline, CDR1 is KGHDR, CDR2 SFDVKD. The CDR3 DNA sequence: TGTGCCACCGGAGCCCGCGTAGTGAAGCACGAGCAGTACTTC. Its protein product is CATGARVVKHEQYF.

The chain has TRBV27 and TRBJ2-7; 8 bases map to TRBD2. Germline V lookup: CDR1 MNHEY, CDR2 SMNVEV (reference sequence). V lost 7 bases to trimming and J lost 12 bases; unmatched junction nucleotides: 20. The CDR3 totals 15 residues. The CDR3 sequence is CASIPTGLGANEGYF. For the CDR3, the DNA is TGTGCCAGCATTCCCACGGGACTAGGGGCCAACGAGGGGTACTTC.